These 18 T cell receptor beta chains came from one sample sequenced in a study of T cells expressing NK-cell markers. From its re-call of the 5' RACE reads, TCRdb lists each CDR3 protein once, without DNA. Its table lists 500,000 to 700,000 distinct CDR3 sequences. Sequencing used blood T cells: a sorted CD56 or NKG2C T cell subset, CD4+ or CD8+ T cells, or bulk PBMC T cells (not recorded which). The receptors were gathered from a young man in good health.

The CDR3 spells CASSLVRTGGVETQYF. The chain joins TRBV11-2 to TRBJ2-5; as DNA is missing, the TRBD1 call by TCRdb cannot be tested. The V gene's germline CDR1 is SGHAT and CDR2 FQNNGV. The CDR3 has 16 residues.

The genes are TRBV28 and TRBJ1-1. Germline CDR1 MDHEN, CDR2 SYDVKM. The CDR3 is 15 residues long. CDR3 in amino acids: CASSHTLNRNTEAFF.

The V and J genes are TRBV3-1 and TRBJ2-2; there is no DNA to check the TCRdb D call of TRBD2. The CDR3 loop spans 17 amino acids. Germline V lookup: CDR1 LGHDT, CDR2 YNNKEL (reference sequence). This chain's CDR3 is CASSPSLLAGGTGELFF.

The chain employs TRBV5-6 and TRBJ2-3; the TCRdb D gene call, TRBD2, has no DNA to confirm it. Per the germline V gene, CDR1 is SGHDT and CDR2 is YYEEEE. This CDR3 has 18 amino acids. CDR3 residues: CASSRPSGTSGSTDTQYF.

This chain links TRBV5-1 with TRBJ1-1. The CDR3 covers 13 residues. The germline gives CDR1 SGHRS, CDR2 YFSETQ. CDR3 protein: CASSRDGNTEAFF.

V usage is TRBV20-1 and J usage is TRBJ2-1; the D call from TCRdb, TRBD2, cannot be confirmed without DNA. Looked up from germline, CDR1 is DFQATT and CDR2 is SNEGSKA (reference sequence). The CDR3 is made up of 15 amino acids. CDR3 sequence reads: CSARGTLAGSDEQFF.

The V and J genes are TRBV20-1 and TRBJ2-6. From germline, CDR1 is DFQATT and CDR2 SNEGSKA (reference sequence). The CDR3 spans 14 residues. The CDR3 sequence is CSARIGSGANVLTF.

The chain combines TRBV7-9 with TRBJ2-1; the TCRdb call, TRBD1, lacks DNA for checking. The CDR3 is 15 amino acids. CDR1 is SEHNR, CDR2 FQNEAQ, per germline (reference sequence). CDR3 protein: CASSLRDRTANEQFF. The entire variable domain, with the rest obtained from reference TRBV7-9 and TRBJ2-1, is as follows: DTGVSQNPRHKITKRGQNVTFRCDPISEHNRLYWYRQTLGQGPEFLTYFQNEAQLEKSRLLSDRFSAERPKGSFSTLEIQRTEQGDSAMYLCASSLRDRTANEQFFGPGTRLTVL.

This chain joins TRBV5-1 and TRBJ1-5; TCRdb returns TRBD1, unconfirmable since there is no DNA. The CDR3 is 15 amino acids. Germline values: CDR1 SGHRS, CDR2 YFSETQ. CDR3 sequence reads: CASSLGPGFNQPQHF.

V usage is TRBV20-1 and J usage is TRBJ2-1; TCRdb reports TRBD1, a call that lacks DNA to check it against. CDR3 length equals 11 residues. Germline V gives CDR1 DFQATT, CDR2 SNEGSKA (reference sequence). The CDR3: CSARTGWEQFF.

V gene TRBV12-3 or TRBV12-4 combines with J gene TRBJ2-4. The CDR3 loop spans 16 amino acids. CDR3 region: CASSHQEELAKNIQYF.

The chain combines TRBV29-1 with TRBJ2-1; the TRBD1 assignment by TCRdb is unverifiable without DNA. CDR1 and CDR2 (germline): SQVTM, ANQGSEA. The CDR3 is 13 amino acids. CDR3 loop: CSVNGKIYNEQFF.

The chain carries TRBV5-1 and TRBJ2-7; checking the TCRdb D call of TRBD1 is not possible without DNA. Per the germline V gene, CDR1 is SGHRS and CDR2 is YFSETQ. The CDR3 has 16 amino acids. The CDR3 sequence: CASSLFAGESSYEQYF. The entire variable domain, with the rest obtained from reference TRBV5-1 and TRBJ2-7, is as follows: KAGVTQTPRYLIKTRGQQVTLSCSPISGHRSVSWYQQTPGQGLQFLFEYFSETQRNKGNFPGRFSGRQFSNSRSEMNVSTLELGDSALYLCASSLFAGESSYEQYFGPGTRLTVT.

The chain combines TRBV28 with TRBJ2-4; TCRdb selects TRBD1, and the lack of DNA leaves this call unchecked. The CDR3 spans 15 residues. Germline CDR1 is MDHEN and CDR2 is SYDVKM. CDR3 protein: CASSWASLAKNIQYF.

This chain joins TRBV20-1 and TRBJ2-3; TCRdb proposes TRBD2, but this gene call is untestable without DNA. This CDR3 contains 16 residues. Germline V lookup: CDR1 DFQATT, CDR2 SNEGSKA (reference sequence). The chain's CDR3 is CSVSMGLAESTDTQYF.

This chain connects TRBV7-2 to TRBJ2-5. The CDR3 runs to 13 residues. Germline CDR1 and CDR2: SGHTA and FQGNSA. The CDR3 sequence: CASSQAWGETQYF.

The chain recombines TRBV25-1 with TRBJ2-3. The germline CDR1 and CDR2 sequences are MGHDK and SYGVNS. The CDR3 length is 13 residues. CDR3 sequence reads: CASSDYYTDTQYF.

This chain links TRBV6-5 with TRBJ1-6. This CDR3 is 15 amino acids long. Germline CDR1 is MNHEY and CDR2 is SVGAGI. The CDR3 is CASSYGDSGVIPLHF.